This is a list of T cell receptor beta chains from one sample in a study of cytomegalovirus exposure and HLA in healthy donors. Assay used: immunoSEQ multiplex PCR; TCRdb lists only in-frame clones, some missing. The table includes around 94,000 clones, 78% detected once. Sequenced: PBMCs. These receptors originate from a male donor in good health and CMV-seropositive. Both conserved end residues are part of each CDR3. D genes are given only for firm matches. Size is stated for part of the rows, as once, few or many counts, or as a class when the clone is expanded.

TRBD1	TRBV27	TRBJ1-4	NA	CASSSRQGGATNEKLFF	TGTGCCAGCAGTTCGAGACAGGGAGGAGCAACTAATGAAAAACTGTTTTTT
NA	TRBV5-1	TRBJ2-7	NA	CASSASYEQYF	TGCGCCAGCAGCGCGTCCTACGAGCAGTACTTC
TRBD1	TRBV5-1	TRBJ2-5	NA	CASSAGTAVGQETQYF	TGCGCCAGCAGCGCCGGGACAGCAGTTGGACAAGAGACCCAGTACTTC
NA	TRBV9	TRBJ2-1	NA	CASSARTLSYNEQFF	TGTGCCAGCAGCGCCCGGACACTATCCTACAATGAGCAGTTCTTC
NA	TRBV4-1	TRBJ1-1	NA	CASSQVRAGMGTEAFF	TGCGCCAGCAGCCAAGTTAGGGCAGGGATGGGTACTGAAGCTTTCTTT
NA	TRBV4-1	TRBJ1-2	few	CASSQDGQVHGYTF	TGCGCCAGCAGCCAAGACGGTCAGGTCCATGGCTACACCTTC
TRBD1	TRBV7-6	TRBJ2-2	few	CASSLVGGTGGELFF	TGTGCCAGCAGCTTAGTTGGAGGGACAGGCGGGGAGCTGTTTTTT
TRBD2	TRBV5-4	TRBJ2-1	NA	CASSFRGLDDLYEQFF	TGTGCCAGCAGCTTTAGAGGACTAGATGATCTATATGAGCAGTTCTTC
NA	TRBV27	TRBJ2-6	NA	CASTTLRDTDVLTF	TGTGCCAGCACTACCCTCCGGGACACGGACGTCCTGACTTTC
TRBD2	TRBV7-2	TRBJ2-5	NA	CASSLGLAGGQETQYF	TGTGCCAGCAGCTTGGGACTAGCGGGGGGCCAAGAGACCCAGTACTTC
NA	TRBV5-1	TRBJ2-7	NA	CASSLNGLPAAYEQYF	TGCGCCAGCAGCTTGAACGGACTACCCGCCGCCTACGAGCAGTACTTC
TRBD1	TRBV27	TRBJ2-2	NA	CASSQGARELFF	TGTGCCAGCAGCCAGGGGGCAAGGGAGCTGTTTTTT
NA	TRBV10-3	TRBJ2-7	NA	CAISDPVTALYEQYF	TGTGCCATCAGCGACCCTGTGACAGCCCTCTACGAGCAGTACTTC
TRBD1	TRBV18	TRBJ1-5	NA	CASSPLQGGAGNQPQHF	TGTGCCAGCTCACCACTACAGGGGGGCGCGGGCAATCAGCCCCAGCATTTT
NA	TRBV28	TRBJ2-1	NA	CASSLVPTSYNEQFF	TGTGCCAGCAGTTTAGTCCCGACTAGTTACAATGAGCAGTTCTTC
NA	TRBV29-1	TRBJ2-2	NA	CSASTQGGAGELFF	TGCAGCGCTTCGACCCAGGGTGGGGCAGGGGAGCTGTTTTTT
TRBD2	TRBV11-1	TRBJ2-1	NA	CASSPSGLSYNEQFF	TGTGCCAGCAGCCCTAGCGGCCTCTCCTACAATGAGCAGTTCTTC
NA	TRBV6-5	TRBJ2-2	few	CASSLQGSGELFF	TGTGCCAGCAGTCTTCAGGGAAGCGGGGAGCTGTTTTTT
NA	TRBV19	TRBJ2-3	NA	CASRGGDRISVAQYF	TGTGCCAGTAGGGGAGGGGACAGGATTTCAGTAGCGCAGTATTTT
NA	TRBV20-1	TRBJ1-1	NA	CSANTGPAAFF	TGCAGTGCAAACACAGGCCCTGCGGCTTTCTTT
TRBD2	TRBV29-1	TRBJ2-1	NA	CSAVTSGGANEQFF	TGCAGCGCTGTGACTAGCGGGGGGGCCAATGAGCAGTTCTTC
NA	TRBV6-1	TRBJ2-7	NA	CASSIGRALGKQYF	TGTGCCAGCAGTATCGGCAGGGCTTTGGGGAAGCAGTACTTC
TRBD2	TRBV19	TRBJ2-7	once	CASSTSGSSYEQYF	TGTGCCAGTAGTACTAGCGGGAGCTCCTACGAGCAGTACTTC
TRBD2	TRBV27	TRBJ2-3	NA	CASSSSGDRTDTQYF	TGTGCCAGCAGCTCAAGCGGGGATCGCACAGATACGCAGTATTTT
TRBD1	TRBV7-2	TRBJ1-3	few	CASSKNRGPSSGNTIYF	TGTGCCAGCAGTAAAAATAGGGGGCCAAGCTCTGGAAACACCATATATTTT
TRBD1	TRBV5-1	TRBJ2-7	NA	CASSKTGFYEQYF	TGCGCCAGCAGCAAGACAGGGTTCTACGAGCAGTACTTC
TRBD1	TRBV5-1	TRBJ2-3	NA	CASSSGQGAATDTQYF	TGCGCCAGCAGTTCCGGACAGGGGGCGGCCACAGATACGCAGTATTTT
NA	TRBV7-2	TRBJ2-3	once	CASSLPADTQYF	TGTGCCAGCAGCTTACCGGCAGATACGCAGTATTTT
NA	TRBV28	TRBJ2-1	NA	CASSFARYNEQFF	TGTGCCAGCAGTTTCGCCAGATACAATGAGCAGTTCTTC
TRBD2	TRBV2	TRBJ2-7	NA	CASSDLAGGYEQYF	TGTGCCAGCAGTGATCTAGCGGGGGGGTACGAGCAGTACTTC
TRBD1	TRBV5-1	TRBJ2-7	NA	CASSPMGSGTGGYEQYF	TGCGCCAGCAGCCCCATGGGGTCCGGGACAGGGGGTTACGAGCAGTACTTC
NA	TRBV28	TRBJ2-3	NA	CASSPPPPGDTQYF	TGTGCCAGCAGTCCCCCCCCACCGGGGGATACGCAGTATTTT
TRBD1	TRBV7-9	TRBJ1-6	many	CASSSHEETGLRSPLHF	TGTGCCAGCAGCTCGCACGAAGAGACAGGGTTAAGATCACCCCTCCACTTT
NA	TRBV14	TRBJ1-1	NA	CASSQDIAVGDTEAFF	TGTGCCAGCAGCCAAGATATAGCTGTCGGGGACACTGAAGCTTTCTTT
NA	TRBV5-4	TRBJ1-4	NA	CASSLSPVGEKLFF	TGTGCCAGCAGCTTGTCCCCGGTCGGGGAAAAACTGTTTTTT
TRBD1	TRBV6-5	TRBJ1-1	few	CASRSTGTAFF	TGTGCCAGCAGATCGACAGGGACAGCTTTCTTT
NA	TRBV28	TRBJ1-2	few	CASSLGGRVGYGYTF	TGTGCCAGCAGTTTAGGGGGCAGGGTTGGCTATGGCTACACCTTC
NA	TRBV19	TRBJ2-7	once	CASSMDSYSSYEQYF	TGTGCCAGTAGTATGGACAGTTACAGCTCCTACGAGCAGTACTTC
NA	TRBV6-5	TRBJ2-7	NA	CASRPGLLPGEQYF	TGTGCCAGCAGACCCGGACTATTACCGGGCGAGCAGTACTTC
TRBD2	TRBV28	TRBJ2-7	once	CASSETSGGRYEQYF	TGTGCCAGCAGCGAAACTAGCGGGGGAAGGTACGAGCAGTACTTC
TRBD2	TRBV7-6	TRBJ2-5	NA	CASSFSASGEETQYF	TGTGCCAGCAGCTTTTCGGCTAGCGGAGAAGAGACCCAGTACTTC
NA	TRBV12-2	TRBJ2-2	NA	CASRLAKGVPNTGELFF	TGTGCAAGTCGCTTAGCGAAGGGGGTACCTAACACCGGGGAGCTGTTTTTT
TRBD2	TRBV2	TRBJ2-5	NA	CASILTSGGALRETQYF	TGTGCCAGCATTCTGACTAGCGGGGGGGCTCTTCGGGAGACCCAGTACTTC
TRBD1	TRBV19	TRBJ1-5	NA	CATRQGFTPQHF	TGTGCCACTAGACAGGGGTTTACTCCCCAGCATTTT
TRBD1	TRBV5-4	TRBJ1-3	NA	CASSRVGTALSGNTIYF	TGTGCCAGCAGCCGAGTAGGGACAGCCCTCTCTGGAAACACCATATATTTT
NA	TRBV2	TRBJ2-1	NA	CASRRAGSYNEQFF	TGTGCCAGCAGGCGCGCGGGCTCCTACAATGAGCAGTTCTTC
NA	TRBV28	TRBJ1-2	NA	CASRGSGRVNYGYTF	TGTGCCAGCAGAGGGTCCGGCAGGGTAAACTATGGCTACACCTTC
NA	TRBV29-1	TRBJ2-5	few	CSVVVETQYF	TGCAGCGTTGTCGTAGAGACCCAGTACTTC
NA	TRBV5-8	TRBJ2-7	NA	CAGSYEDRSYEQYF	TGTGCCGGCAGCTATGAGGACAGATCCTACGAGCAGTACTTC
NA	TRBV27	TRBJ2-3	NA	CASSSVGRAQYF	TGTGCCAGCAGTTCGGTGGGGAGAGCGCAGTATTTT
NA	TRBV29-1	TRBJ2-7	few	CSVELLGAYEQYF	TGCAGCGTTGAACTCTTAGGGGCCTACGAGCAGTACTTC
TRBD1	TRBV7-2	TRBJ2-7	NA	CASSLTGGVGSYEQYF	TGTGCCAGCAGCCTGACAGGGGGCGTGGGGTCCTACGAGCAGTACTTC
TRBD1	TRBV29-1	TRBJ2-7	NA	CSVVGTGTGIYEQYF	TGCAGCGTTGTTGGAACCGGGACAGGGATCTACGAGCAGTACTTC
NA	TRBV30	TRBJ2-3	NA	CACDRPDTQYF	TGTGCCTGTGACAGACCAGATACGCAGTATTTT
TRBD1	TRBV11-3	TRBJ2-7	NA	CASSLEGTGAHEQYF	TGTGCCAGCAGCTTAGAGGGGACAGGGGCTCACGAGCAGTACTTC
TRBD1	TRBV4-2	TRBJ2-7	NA	CASSQNRGRVEQYF	TGTGCCAGCAGCCAAAACAGGGGTAGGGTTGAGCAGTACTTC